This TCR beta chain is from a study of blood T cell repertoires in COVID-19. Looking at the study overall: Whether acute or convalescent, the COVID-19 samples came from the United States, Italy and Spain.

Per germline, CDR1 LNHNV and CDR2 YYDKDF (reference sequence). This CDR3 comprises 15 residues. Trimming took 1 base from V and 2 from J; bases not matched to a gene: 0. Authors' methods: Amplification of reference gene primers provided the estimated nucleated cell counts. Generated by immunoSEQ multiplex PCR, the TCRdb table keeps only in-frame clones and is missing some. V and J calls and clone size are those listed in that table; D and trimming were worked out from the DNA. The sample comprises roughly 390,000 clones, about 89% of which are singletons, and 10% rests with the top ten. Sequenced sample: peripheral blood. This TCR came from a woman aged 25 to 39 with COVID-19, enrolled during active disease. V gene TRBV15 combines with J gene TRBJ2-1; TRBD2 matches 9 bases. This chain's CDR3 is CATSRVAGAYNEQFF. CDR3 nucleotides: TGTGCCACCAGCAGAGTAGCGGGAGCCTACAATGAGCAGTTCTTC. The full variable domain, in which reference TRBV15 and TRBJ2-1 provide the parts outside the CDR3, is DAMVIQNPRYQVTQFGKPVTLSCSQTLNHNVMYWYQQKSSQAPKLLFHYYDKDFNNEADTPDNFQSRRPNTSFCFLDIRSPGLGDTAMYLCATSRVAGAYNEQFFGPGTRLTVL.